What follows describes a single T cell receptor beta chain. Per the germline V gene, CDR1 is SQVTM and CDR2 is ANQGSEA. The V and J ends lost 3 bases and 7 bases, in that order; junction bases with no gene match: 4. CDR3 length: 13 amino acids. The entry originates in a study of T cells in Graves' hyperthyroidism and ophthalmopathy. Hyperthyroidism had been newly diagnosed in patients aged 18 to 65, and its duration was under 2 months. Isolation of PBMCs was performed on 8.5 to 10 ml fresh peripheral blood. The investigators amplified TCR beta CDR3 regions from RNA transcripts. First-round RT-PCR with HTBI primers amplified the TCR CDR3 region. TCRdb re-called the multiplex PCR reads with MiXCR, one entry per CDR3 protein. The sample consists of fewer than 350,000 distinct CDR3 sequences, over 15% of them appearing once.

The chain joins TRBV29-1 to TRBJ2-1; TRBD2 matches 9 bases. The receptor was isolated from a woman in her fifties or sixties with Graves' hyperthyroidism. Sequenced: blood. The CDR3 bases are TGCAGCGTTGAGGCGGGGGGGCCAAATGAGCAGTTCTTC. As protein: CSVEAGGPNEQFF.